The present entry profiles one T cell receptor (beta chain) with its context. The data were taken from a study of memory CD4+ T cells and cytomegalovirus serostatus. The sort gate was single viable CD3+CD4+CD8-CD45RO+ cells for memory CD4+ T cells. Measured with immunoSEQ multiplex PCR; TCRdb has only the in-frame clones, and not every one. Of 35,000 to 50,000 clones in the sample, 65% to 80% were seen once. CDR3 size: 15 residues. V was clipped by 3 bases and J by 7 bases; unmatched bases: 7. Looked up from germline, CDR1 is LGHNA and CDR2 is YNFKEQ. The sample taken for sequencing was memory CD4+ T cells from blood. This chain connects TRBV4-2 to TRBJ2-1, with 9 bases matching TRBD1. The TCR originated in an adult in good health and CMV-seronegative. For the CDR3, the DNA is TGTGCCAGCAGCCAGCCGGGACAGGGTCGAAATGAGCAGTTCTTC. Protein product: CASSQPGQGRNEQFF.